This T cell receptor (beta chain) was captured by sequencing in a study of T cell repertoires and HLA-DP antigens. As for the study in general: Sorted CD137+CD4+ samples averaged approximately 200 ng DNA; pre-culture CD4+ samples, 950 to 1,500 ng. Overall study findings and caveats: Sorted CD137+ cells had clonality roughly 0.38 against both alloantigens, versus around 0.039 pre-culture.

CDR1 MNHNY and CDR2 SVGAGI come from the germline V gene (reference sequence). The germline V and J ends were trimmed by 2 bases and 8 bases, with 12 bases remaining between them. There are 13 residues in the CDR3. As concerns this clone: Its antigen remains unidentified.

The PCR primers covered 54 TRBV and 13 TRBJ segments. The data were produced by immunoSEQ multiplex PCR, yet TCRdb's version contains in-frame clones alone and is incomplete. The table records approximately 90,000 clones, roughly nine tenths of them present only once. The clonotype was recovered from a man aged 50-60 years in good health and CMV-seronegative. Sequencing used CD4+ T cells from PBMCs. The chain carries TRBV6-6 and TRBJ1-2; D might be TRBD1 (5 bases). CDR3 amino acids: CASSYDGDRGYTF. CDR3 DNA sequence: TGTGCCAGCAGTTACGACGGAGACAGAGGCTACACCTTC.